The sequence of this T cell receptor beta chain was determined in a study of tumor-infiltrating lymphocytes in primary liver carcinoma. For the study at large: Men and women, 30 to 69 years of age, made up the patients. Stage T1-T3 N0M0 and a size of roughly 4 to 10 cm characterized the tumors.

The CDR3 is made up of 16 amino acids. V dropped 6 bases and J dropped 0 bases, with 17 bases sitting between them. Germline assignment: CDR1 SGHKS and CDR2 YYEKEE (reference sequence). The sample holds many counts of this clonotype. Its specificity is not known. Extraction also yielded germline DNA, while blood RNA was obtained from unsorted whole blood. Reverse transcription of about 0.5 ug total RNA with a constant-region primer produced TCR beta cDNA. Slightly modified ARM-PCR, run as three nested multiplex PCR rounds, produced the TCR beta libraries. Both of the initial two PCR rounds ran for around 10 cycles and employed TRBV1-TRBV30 forward primers alongside a C-beta reverse primer. TCRdb processed the multiplex PCR reads anew with MiXCR; each CDR3 protein has one entry. The table shows fewer than 400,000 distinct CDR3 sequences, with approximately 54% occurring only once. Whole-study results and caveats: Relative to blood, tumors carried a significantly larger fraction of the repertoire in their top 250 clones (p = 0.039).

This receptor was obtained from a woman aged 30 to 39 with primary liver carcinoma and hepatitis B virus infection. The sequenced sample consisted of peripheral blood. This chain connects TRBV5-5 to TRBJ2-3, with D unclear. DNA for the CDR3: TGTGCCAGCATCGACGCCCGGTCCCGAAGCACAGATACGCAGTATTTT. As protein: CASIDARSRSTDTQYF.